A selection of T cell receptor beta chains follows, all from one sample in a study of blood T cell repertoires in COVID-19. Repertoires were generated with immunoSEQ multiplex PCR, while TCRdb's copy carries only in-frame clones and drops some. The data show about 180,000 clones, over 75% seen once. Sequenced sample: peripheral blood. The origin of the receptors is an elderly man with COVID-19, enrolled during active disease. The CDR3 runs from the conserved cysteine through the conserved F or W. The D gene is left open where the match is weak. Clone size is stated in some rows and not others, as once, few, many or a class when expanded.

j_call cdr3_length v_call clone_size d_call cdr3_aa cdr3_nt
TRBJ2-1 15 TRBV7-7 . TRBD2 CASSRGLASLNEQFF TGTGCCAGCAGCCGGGGACTAGCGAGTCTCAATGAGCAGTTCTTC
TRBJ1-2 13 TRBV6-5 . . CASSYDSFYGYTF TGTGCCAGCAGTTACGACAGCTTCTATGGCTACACCTTC
TRBJ2-4 13 TRBV3-1/TRBV3-2 . TRBD2 CASSQGREGIQYF TGTGCCAGCAGCCAAGGCCGGGAGGGGATTCAGTACTTC
TRBJ1-2 15 TRBV28 . TRBD1 CASSPSTGGAEGYTF TGTGCCAGCAGTCCCTCGACAGGGGGCGCTGAAGGCTACACCTTC
TRBJ1-3 14 TRBV9 . . CASSVGGDGNTIYF TGTGCCAGCAGCGTAGGCGGGGATGGAAACACCATATATTTT
TRBJ1-1 16 TRBV5-1 . TRBD1 CASSPYSQGRNTEAFF TGCGCCAGCAGCCCCTATTCACAGGGGCGGAACACTGAAGCTTTCTTT
TRBJ2-2 11 TRBV5-5 few . CASRNIGELFF TGTGCCAGCCGCAACATCGGGGAGCTGTTTTTT
TRBJ2-1 13 TRBV19 . . CASSSFLHDEQFF TGTGCCAGCTCTAGCTTTTTACACGATGAGCAGTTCTTC
TRBJ2-3 15 TRBV10-1 . . CASSDSAGEPDTQYF TGCGCCAGCAGTGACTCGGCAGGGGAGCCAGATACGCAGTATTTT
TRBJ2-3 16 TRBV11-2 . TRBD1 CASSKAGTGYTDTQYF TGTGCCAGCAGCAAAGCCGGGACAGGGTACACAGATACGCAGTATTTT
TRBJ2-2 16 TRBV7-3 few TRBD1 CASSGDRVVLGGELFF TGTGCCAGCAGCGGCGACAGGGTGGTTCTGGGCGGGGAGCTGTTTTTT
TRBJ1-3 15 TRBV6-5 . . CASSYLGSSGNTIYF TGTGCCAGCAGTTACTTGGGGAGCTCTGGAAACACCATATATTTT
TRBJ2-6 15 TRBV24-1 . . CATSEGASGANVLTF TGTGCCACCAGTGAGGGGGCCTCTGGGGCCAACGTCCTGACTTTC
TRBJ2-7 18 TRBV3-1/TRBV3-2 . TRBD1 CASSPVPGQGLGYYEQYF TGTGCCAGCAGCCCAGTCCCGGGACAGGGGTTAGGCTACTACGAGCAGTACTTC
TRBJ2-1 16 TRBV25-1 . . CASSDMYEMSYNEQFF TGTGCCAGCAGTGATATGTATGAGATGTCCTACAATGAGCAGTTCTTC
TRBJ2-7 16 TRBV3-1/TRBV3-2 . . CASSHQYNRYSYEQYF TGTGCCAGCAGCCACCAGTACAACAGGTACTCCTACGAGCAGTACTTC
TRBJ1-6 16 TRBV27 . . CASSLRLGTKDSPLHF TGTGCCAGCAGTTTAAGGTTAGGGACAAAGGATTCACCCCTCCACTTT
TRBJ1-5 14 TRBV29-1 . . CSVGIQGRDQPQHF TGCAGCGTCGGGATACAGGGTAGAGATCAGCCCCAGCATTTT
TRBJ2-7 14 TRBV3-1/TRBV3-2 . TRBD1 CASSPHGTGYEQYF TGTGCCAGCAGCCCACACGGGACAGGCTACGAGCAGTACTTC
TRBJ1-4 14 TRBV18 . . CASSPGTSNEKLFF TGTGCCAGCTCACCCGGGACAAGTAATGAAAAACTGTTTTTT
TRBJ2-7 15 TRBV4-3 . . CASSQVRDPWGEQYF TGCGCCAGCAGCCAAGTCCGGGATCCCTGGGGCGAGCAGTACTTC
TRBJ2-1 17 TRBV11-3 . TRBD2 CASSLVLAGGGDNEQFF TGTGCCAGCAGCTTAGTACTAGCGGGGGGAGGGGACAATGAGCAGTTCTTC
TRBJ1-6 13 TRBV18 . TRBD1 CASSRTQGEGLYF TGTGCCAGCTCACGAACACAGGGGGAAGGCCTCTACTTT
TRBJ2-5 18 TRBV7-9 . TRBD2 CASSSLTGTSGVGETQYF TGTGCCAGCAGCTCGCTAACCGGGACTAGCGGGGTAGGAGAGACCCAGTACTTC
TRBJ2-2 16 TRBV18 . . CASSPTSDPNTGELFF TGTGCCAGCTCACCAACGAGCGATCCGAACACCGGGGAGCTGTTTTTT
TRBJ1-1 16 TRBV6-4 . . CASRERQKPKNTEAFF TGTGCCAGCAGGGAAAGACAGAAACCTAAAAACACTGAAGCTTTCTTT
TRBJ1-3 15 TRBV19 . TRBD1 CASSIDRANGNTIYF TGTGCCAGTAGTATCGACAGGGCGAACGGAAACACCATATATTTT
TRBJ2-1 14 TRBV5-1 . TRBD1 CASTPGTAYNEQFF TGCGCCAGCACACCCGGGACAGCCTACAATGAGCAGTTCTTC
TRBJ2-1 14 TRBV7-9 . . CASRGGGTYNEQFF TGTGCCAGCAGAGGGGGCGGGACCTACAATGAGCAGTTCTTC
TRBJ2-1 14 TRBV9 . TRBD1 CASGSPTGGNEQFF TGTGCCAGCGGGTCCCCCACAGGGGGCAATGAGCAGTTCTTC
TRBJ1-5 14 TRBV5-6 . TRBD1 CASSRGTGDQPQHF TGTGCCAGCAGCAGGGGGACAGGGGATCAGCCCCAGCATTTT
TRBJ2-3 14 TRBV7-9 . TRBD1 CASTRTGATDTQYF TGTGCCAGCACAAGGACAGGGGCCACAGATACGCAGTATTTT
TRBJ2-7 14 TRBV19 . . CASSIGGGPYEQYF TGTGCCAGTAGTATAGGGGGGGGCCCCTACGAGCAGTACTTC
TRBJ1-2 14 TRBV3-1/TRBV3-2 . . CASKREGSDYGYTF TGTGCCAGCAAGCGGGAGGGATCGGACTATGGCTACACCTTC
TRBJ1-6 14 TRBV11-2 . . CASSNMPGNSPLHF TGTGCCAGCAGCAACATGCCGGGGAATTCACCCCTCCACTTT
TRBJ1-3 13 TRBV7-2 once . CASMGDSGNTIYF TGTGCCAGCATGGGTGACTCCGGAAACACCATATATTTT
TRBJ1-1 13 TRBV5-1 . . CASSLGGATEAFF TGCGCCAGCAGCCTTGGGGGGGCCACTGAAGCTTTCTTT
TRBJ1-1 14 TRBV18 . . CASSPSRANTEAFF TGTGCCAGCTCACCGTCGAGGGCCAACACTGAAGCTTTCTTT
TRBJ1-1 14 TRBV5-5 . TRBD1 CASSRGTENTEAFF TGTGCCAGCAGCAGAGGGACAGAGAACACTGAAGCTTTCTTT
TRBJ2-6 15 TRBV7-9 . TRBD1 CASSSQGTGANVLTF TGTGCCAGCAGCTCACAGGGGACCGGGGCCAACGTCCTGACTTTC
TRBJ2-1 16 TRBV9 . TRBD2 CASSIGTSVTYNEQFF TGTGCCAGCAGCATTGGGACTAGCGTCACCTACAATGAGCAGTTCTTC
TRBJ2-7 13 TRBV7-6 . TRBD1 CASSPDRGYEQYF TGTGCCAGCAGTCCAGACAGGGGCTACGAGCAGTACTTC
TRBJ2-7 12 TRBV6-2/TRBV6-3 . . CASSPRDYEQYF TGTGCCAGCAGTCCCCGCGACTACGAGCAGTACTTC
TRBJ2-2 16 TRBV5-1 . . CASSRTGLPNTGELFF TGCGCCAGCAGCAGAACGGGACTCCCGAACACCGGGGAGCTGTTTTTT
TRBJ1-6 16 TRBV6-5 . TRBD1 CASSLGQGGVNSPLHF TGTGCCAGCAGTTTGGGACAGGGCGGCGTCAATTCACCCCTCCACTTT
TRBJ1-1 14 TRBV6-2/TRBV6-3 . TRBD1 CASSFKGGNTEAFF TGTGCCAGCAGTTTCAAAGGGGGCAACACTGAAGCTTTCTTT
TRBJ2-3 13 TRBV3-1/TRBV3-2 . . CASSQQGTDTQYF TGTGCCAGCAGCCAACAGGGAACAGATACGCAGTATTTT
TRBJ2-7 15 TRBV4-3 few TRBD2 CASSQRGGGSYEQYF TGCGCCAGCAGCCAACGGGGGGGCGGGTCCTACGAGCAGTACTTC
TRBJ2-1 15 TRBV5-1 . . CASSLARDRHNEQFF TGCGCCAGCAGCTTGGCCAGGGATCGCCACAATGAGCAGTTCTTC
TRBJ1-3 16 TRBV11-3 . . CASSQIHPLGGNTIYF TGTGCCAGCAGCCAGATTCACCCACTAGGAGGAAACACCATATATTTT
TRBJ1-3 16 TRBV20-1 . . CSASSGTPRSGNTIYF TGCAGTGCTAGTTCCGGTACTCCTCGCTCTGGAAACACCATATATTTT
TRBJ1-6 15 TRBV3-1/TRBV3-2 few TRBD1 CASRRDRALGSPLHF TGTGCCAGCAGGCGCGACAGGGCCCTAGGGTCACCCCTCCACTTT
TRBJ2-1 14 TRBV11-2 . . CASSLSGLGNEQFF TGTGCCAGCAGTCTTTCCGGCCTCGGGAATGAGCAGTTCTTC
TRBJ1-2 16 TRBV7-9 . TRBD1 CASSINTGGASYGYTF TGTGCCAGCAGCATTAATACAGGGGGCGCTTCCTATGGCTACACCTTC
TRBJ2-2 16 TRBV7-3 . TRBD1 CASSRTGTGATGELFF TGTGCCAGCAGCAGAACCGGGACAGGGGCTACCGGGGAGCTGTTTTTT